One and the same sample provided the 19 T cell receptor beta chains below, sequenced in a study of blood T cells in healthy people across ages. Alongside a J-beta primer mix, a sample-barcoded 5' primer served in a second PCR lasting roughly 6 to 11 cycles. Each CDR3 protein gets one entry after TCRdb re-called the 5' RACE reads with MiXCR. This table holds 600,000 to 800,000 distinct CDR3 sequences, around 21% found once. Specimen: blood. These receptor sequences come from a man in his 70s in good health.

This clonotype was seen only a few times. This sequence joins TRBV24-1 and TRBJ2-5; 7 bases are a match to TRBD2. Germline CDR1 KGHDR, CDR2 SFDVKD. The CDR3 has 13 amino acids. Losses at the gene ends were 0 bases for V and 13 bases for J; bases not matched to a gene: 7. The CDR3 DNA is TGTGCCACCAGTGATTTGGGGGGGGAACTCCTGTACTTC. Translation: CATSDLGGELLYF.

This clonotype has at least ten counts. The chain links TRBV27 to TRBJ2-7, with D possibly TRBD2 on 6 matching bases. The ends were cut back, 5 bases at V and 3 bases at J, with 11 bases in the middle. In germline, CDR1 is MNHEY, CDR2 SMNVEV (reference sequence). This CDR3 region has 13 residues. In nucleotides, the CDR3 is TGTGCCAGCAGTATTTGGAGGGGCTACGAGCAGTACTTC. As protein: CASSIWRGYEQYF.

The genes are TRBV5-8 and TRBJ1-6; 9 bases agree with TRBD1. There are 15 residues in the CDR3. Losses at the gene ends were 5 bases for V and 7 bases for J; bases not matched to a gene: 7. Germline V lookup: CDR1 SGHTS, CDR2 YDEGEE. The CDR3 sequence is CASRPRTGVNSPLHF. For the CDR3, the DNA is TGTGCCAGCAGACCACGGACAGGGGTCAATTCACCCCTCCACTTT.

The genes are TRBV2 and TRBJ1-5; the D gene is possibly TRBD1 (5 bases). The CDR3 runs 12 residues. Germline V CDR1 and CDR2: SNHLY, FYNNEI. V gave up 6 bases and J gave up 5 bases, with 8 bases separating them. CDR3 nucleotides: TGTGCCAGCAGGCGGGACGATCAGCCCCAGCATTTT. Protein product: CASRRDDQPQHF.

The CDR3 loop is CASSPNSPRVIDTQYF. CDR3 nucleotide sequence: TGTGCCAGCAGCCCAAACTCCCCAAGGGTTATAGATACGCAGTATTTT. The chain carries TRBV9 and TRBJ2-3; unclear D gene. V lost 4 bases, J lost 5 bases, and 20 bases lay in between. The CDR3 has 16 amino acids. CDR1 SGDLS and CDR2 YYNGEE come from the germline V gene.

J is TRBJ1-2 and V is TRBV5-5; TRBD1 might be the D (6 bases). The CDR3 spans 13 residues. Trimming removed 4 bases from V and 7 bases from J, with 14 bases in between. Germline CDR1 SGHKS, CDR2 YYEKEE (reference sequence). CDR3 in DNA: TGTGCCAGCAGCGAGACAGGAGAGCTTGGCTACACCTTC. Protein product: CASSETGELGYTF.

This chain joins TRBV7-3 and TRBJ2-5; 9 nucleotides match TRBD2. Near its end, the DNA agrees better with TRBJ2-1, so the J call may be wrong. This CDR3 has 15 amino acids. Germline V CDR1 and CDR2: SGHTA, FQGTGA. CDR3 sequence reads: CASSLLAGRHNEQFF. The CDR3 bases are TGTGCCAGCAGCTTACTAGCGGGAAGGCACAATGAGCAGTTCTTC.

This clonotype showed up many times. This sequence joins TRBV4-2 and TRBJ2-7, with no clear D. This CDR3 has 13 residues. V lost 4 bases and J lost 1, with 8 bases in between. The germline V gene has CDR1 LGHNA and CDR2 YNFKEQ. CDR3 DNA sequence: TGTGCCAGCAGCCCGCTAGAGTCCTACGAGCAGTACTTC. Amino acids: CASSPLESYEQYF.

In this sample, this clonotype turned up many times. The V call is TRBV4-1, the J call TRBJ2-7, with TRBD1 matching over 8 bases. The CDR3 length is 17 residues. After removal of 1 base from V and 1 base from J, the junction contained 9 bases not matched to a gene. From germline, CDR1 is MGHRA and CDR2 YSYEKL. The CDR3 loop is CASSQGIYTGGSYEQYF. The CDR3 DNA sequence: TGCGCCAGCAGCCAAGGAATTTATACAGGGGGATCCTACGAGCAGTACTTC.

This chain uses TRBV5-1 with TRBJ2-5, with D maybe TRBD1 (5 bases). The DNA end favors TRBJ2-1, so the J call may be wrong. There are 16 residues in the CDR3. Germline-derived CDR1 and CDR2 are SGHRS and YFSETQ. The CDR3 loop reads CASSSSPGNPYNEQFF. The CDR3 region has the DNA TGCGCCAGCAGCTCCAGCCCAGGGAATCCCTACAATGAGCAGTTCTTC.

The chain links TRBV18 to TRBJ1-3; tentative D call: TRBD1 (6 bases). This CDR3 spans 16 amino acids. Germline values: CDR1 KGHSH, CDR2 LQKENI. Trimming removed 6 bases from V and 2 bases from J, with 17 bases in between. CDR3 sequence reads: CASSPATGSAGNTIYF. Written as DNA, the CDR3 is TGTGCCAGCTCCCCCGCAACAGGGTCGGCTGGAAACACCATATATTTT.

This clonotype was observed at least ten times. CDR3 loop: CASTGTGVYEQYF. Here the CDR3 DNA reads TGTGCCAGCACGGGGACAGGGGTCTACGAGCAGTACTTC. The chain is built from TRBV2 and TRBJ2-7, with 10 bases lining up with TRBD1. The germline V gene encodes CDR1 SNHLY and CDR2 FYNNEI. CDR3 length equals 13 residues. The J segment lost 3 bases and the V segment lost 7 bases, leaving 3 bases of the junction unmatched.

This clonotype appeared a few times. The V gene is TRBV6-5, the J gene TRBJ2-4, with D possibly TRBD1 on 6 matching bases. Germline values: CDR1 MNHEY, CDR2 SVGAGI. CDR3 length: 15 residues. V gave up 6 bases and J gave up 0 bases, with 12 bases separating them. The CDR3 DNA sequence: TGTGCCAGCAGATCTACAGGGCTAGCCAAAAACATTCAGTACTTC. It codes for CASRSTGLAKNIQYF.

This clonotype has a count of ten or more. This sequence joins TRBV29-1 and TRBJ2-1; 7 nucleotides align to TRBD2. Unmatched junction bases numbered 9, after V lost 7 bases and J lost 3 bases. The CDR3 has 14 residues. Per the germline V gene, CDR1 is SQVTM and CDR2 is ANQGSEA. CDR3 residues: CSAKDGTIYNEQFF. The CDR3 DNA reads as TGCAGCGCTAAAGACGGGACTATCTACAATGAGCAGTTCTTC.

The chain employs TRBV6-6 and TRBJ2-5; a possible D gene is TRBD2 (5 bases). V was pared by 3 bases and J by 5 bases, with 13 bases between. The CDR3 runs to 14 residues. Germline assignment: CDR1 MNHNY and CDR2 SVGAGI (reference sequence). The CDR3 spells CASSYREKSETQYF. The DNA of the CDR3 is TGTGCCAGCAGTTATAGGGAGAAGAGTGAGACCCAGTACTTC.

V and J are TRBV7-9 and TRBJ2-1, with 13 bases aligning to TRBD2. Losses at the gene ends were 2 bases for V and 6 bases for J; bases not matched to a gene: 7. The CDR3 spans 17 residues. Germline assignment: CDR1 SEHNR and CDR2 FQNEAQ (reference sequence). CDR3 coding DNA: TGTGCCAGCAGCTTATTTTTGGGGACTAGCGGGGTCAATGAGCAGTTCTTC. It codes for CASSLFLGTSGVNEQFF.

This sequence joins TRBV21-1 and TRBJ2-1; the tabulated D call, TRBD2, remains unverified against the DNA. TRBV21-1 is a listed pseudogene. The CDR3 loop spans 20 amino acids. CDR3 protein: CASSKDRGQLTSGPHNEQFF. The CDR3, as DNA: TGTGCCAGTAGCAAAGATCGGGGACAATTGACTAGCGGGCCCCACAATGAGCAGTTCTTC.

The chain is built from TRBV5-1 and TRBJ1-1, with D possibly matching TRBD1 (6 bases). The CDR3 is 14 amino acids. The germline V and J ends were trimmed by 3 bases and 5 bases, with 14 bases remaining between them. From germline, CDR1 is SGHRS and CDR2 YFSETQ. CDR3 region: CASSSYRVETEAFF. The CDR3 DNA sequence: TGCGCCAGCAGCTCGTACAGGGTAGAGACTGAAGCTTTCTTT.

This chain connects TRBV7-2 to TRBJ2-1; D is uncertain. Per the germline V gene, CDR1 is SGHTA and CDR2 is FQGNSA. The CDR3 runs 14 residues. Trimming removed 4 bases from V and 5 bases from J, with 12 bases in between. The CDR3 DNA is TGTGCCAGCAGCTCCCGTGGGTACGACAATGAGCAGTTCTTC. It encodes CASSSRGYDNEQFF.